The present entry profiles one T cell receptor (beta chain) with its context. The data stem from a study of cytomegalovirus exposure and HLA in healthy donors. 13 Jbeta primers and 60 Vbeta primers were used for the PCR. Some clones are missing from TCRdb's copy, which holds only in-frame ones; the method was immunoSEQ multiplex PCR. The sample consists of around 160,000 clones, around 83% of them appearing once. Sequenced sample: PBMCs. This TCR derives from a man aged 50 to 59 in good health and CMV-seropositive.

The CDR3 bases are TGTGCCAGCAGCTTGTTAGCGGGAGGGAATGAGCAGTTCTTC. Protein product: CASSLLAGGNEQFF. The chain carries TRBV5-4 and TRBJ2-1; 11 positions agree with TRBD2. After removal of 1 base from V and 7 bases from J, the junction contained 1 base not matched to a gene. The CDR3 totals 14 residues. The V gene's germline CDR1 is SGHNT and CDR2 YYREEE (reference sequence).